This T cell receptor beta chain comes out of a study of T cell repertoires in cytomegalovirus infection. Overall study context: Peptides in the study included HLA-C-restricted and HLA-B-restricted CMV epitopes. From public TCR beta signatures came an indication of both CMV infection and matching HLA type.

Trimming cost V 5 bases and J 7 bases; bases outside gene matches: 7. Germline CDR1 and CDR2: SEHNR and FQNEAQ (reference sequence). The CDR3 totals 13 residues. Study-level points and caveats: CMV-specific HLA-C-restricted TCR beta clonotypes dominated the ex vivo response. Totalled public TCR beta family frequency picked out people who carried CMV plus the relevant HLA.

A single record per CDR3 protein comes from TCRdb applying MiXCR to the reads. The sample carries approximately 730,000 distinct CDR3 sequences, roughly 36% recorded once. This clonotype was detected a few times. Its antigen is still unknown. V and J are TRBV7-9 and TRBJ2-7; TRBD2 aligns across 8 bases. This sample comprised cultured PBMCs, obtained from culture after CMV antigen stimulation. The origin of this receptor is a human donor in good health (CMV status not recorded). Some clones in this sample may be carry-over from other donors' samples. The CDR3 protein is CASSPGGPREQYF. Here the CDR3 DNA reads TGTGCCAGCAGCCCGGGGGGGCCCAGAGAGCAGTACTTC.